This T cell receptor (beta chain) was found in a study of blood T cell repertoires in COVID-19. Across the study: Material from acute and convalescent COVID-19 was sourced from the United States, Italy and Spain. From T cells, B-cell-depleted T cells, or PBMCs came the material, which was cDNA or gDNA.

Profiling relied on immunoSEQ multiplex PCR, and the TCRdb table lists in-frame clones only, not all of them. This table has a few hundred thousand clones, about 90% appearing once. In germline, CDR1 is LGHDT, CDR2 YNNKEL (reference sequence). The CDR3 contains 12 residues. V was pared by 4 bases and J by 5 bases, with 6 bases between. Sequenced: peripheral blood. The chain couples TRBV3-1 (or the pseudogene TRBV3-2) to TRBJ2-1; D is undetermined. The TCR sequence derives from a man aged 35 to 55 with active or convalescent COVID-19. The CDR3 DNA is TGTGCCAGCAGCCTACTGCACAATGAGCAGTTCTTC. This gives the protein CASSLLHNEQFF.